This T cell receptor beta chain was obtained from a study of cytomegalovirus exposure and HLA in healthy donors. This CDR3 comprises 15 residues. Trimming removed 1 base from V and 5 bases from J; junction bases left unmatched: 4. Germline lookup yields CDR1 GTSNPN and CDR2 SVGIG (reference sequence). PCR employed 60 Vbeta and 13 Jbeta primers. Original data processing: Among the unique TCR beta chains that a later analysis counted, about 85 million in all, roughly 9.9 million were shared. Sequencing was performed with immunoSEQ multiplex PCR; in TCRdb, only in-frame clones are kept and a portion is missing. From that table come the V and J calls and clone size; the DNA was used to work out D and trimming. This table holds about 150,000 clones, less than 9.5% found once. Regarding the study as a whole: No immune exposure information besides CMV serostatus was available. The authors later linked a missense DCLRE1C variant to TCR beta V- and J-gene trimming. Looking again later, the authors saw that most CMV-associated TCR beta chains seemed HLA-restricted.

Comment on this clone: Antigen unknown.

Sequences were obtained from PBMCs. The TCR sequence derives from a male donor in good health and CMV-seronegative. J is TRBJ2-3 and V is TRBV30; 12 bases map to TRBD2. The CDR3 reads CAWSGASGRGDTQYF. CDR3 coding DNA: TGTGCCTGGAGTGGGGCTAGCGGGAGGGGAGATACGCAGTATTTT.